This T cell receptor beta chain was captured by sequencing in a study of sequential checkpoint blockade in melanoma. The method was immunoSEQ multiplex PCR; TCRdb's version includes in-frame clones alone and lacks a portion of them. The table shows approximately 13,000 clones, with 76% occurring only once. This CDR3 has 15 amino acids. The germline CDR1 and CDR2 sequences are MGHRA and YSYEKL. V shed 4 bases and J shed 2 bases, with 14 bases lying between them. This clone was recorded at least ten times. Regarding treatment: randomized to nivolumab then ipilimumab (arm A) or the reverse (arm B). PBMC sorting kept live CD3+CD8+ cells without CD19 or CD56.

This sequence originates from a human patient with melanoma. Some clones in this sample may be carry-over from other donors' samples. This chain joins TRBV4-1 and TRBJ1-2, with D perhaps matching TRBD1 (5 bases). This sample comprised CD8+ T cells sorted from blood (inferred from file names), obtained from a patient given nivolumab and ipilimumab in sequence. In DNA, the CDR3 is TGCGCCAGCAGCCCTAAGGTGAACAGGAACTATGGCTACACCTTC. This gives the protein CASSPKVNRNYGYTF.